These 24 T cell receptor beta chains share one sample of origin, sequenced in a study of OX40 agonist ivuxolimab in advanced cancers. Assay used: immunoSEQ multiplex PCR; TCRdb lists only in-frame clones, some missing. The data contain under 45,000 clones, roughly 80% of them singletons. The material was CD4+ or CD8+ T cells sorted from blood, obtained in a trial of the OX40 agonist ivuxolimab. The source of these receptors is an adult with an advanced solid tumor such as melanoma, head and neck, liver or kidney cancer.

The chain is built from TRBV5-6 and TRBJ1-5; D perhaps matches TRBD1 (6 bases). Trimming stripped 1 base from V and 4 bases from J, with 15 bases between. The CDR3 loop spans 16 amino acids. Germline V lookup: CDR1 SGHDT, CDR2 YYEEEE. The CDR3 region has the DNA TGTGCCAGCAGCTTGCGGGTGGGGGCCGCGAATCAGCCCCAGCATTTT. It codes for CASSLRVGAANQPQHF.

The rearrangement joins TRBV2 to TRBJ2-3; 9 bases are a match to TRBD2. Germline V gives CDR1 SNHLY, CDR2 FYNNEI. V trimming: 7 bases; J trimming: 5 bases; junction bases outside the gene matches: 4. This CDR3 spans 13 amino acids. The CDR3 DNA is TGTGCCAGCAAGCGACTAGCGGAAGATACGCAGTATTTT. Translated: CASKRLAEDTQYF.

The genes are TRBV30 and TRBJ1-2; D unclear. Trimming cost V 5 bases and J 4 bases, with 17 bases left between them. CDR1 and CDR2 (germline): GTSNPN, SVGIG (reference sequence). The CDR3 totals 14 residues. The CDR3: CAWGAPARSYGYTF. The CDR3 DNA reads TGTGCCTGGGGTGCCCCGGCTCGCAGCTATGGCTACACCTTC.

In its sample, this clone was seen once. The chain employs TRBV27 and TRBJ1-2, with 8 bases aligning to TRBD1. Losses at the gene ends were 7 bases for V and 4 bases for J; bases not matched to a gene: 14. Looked up from germline, CDR1 is MNHEY and CDR2 is SMNVEV (reference sequence). This CDR3 has 16 residues. CDR3 nucleotide sequence: TGTGCCAGCACCGCCACCCCGGACAGGGTAGGCTATGGCTACACCTTC. This codes for CASTATPDRVGYGYTF.

V and J are TRBV30 and TRBJ1-4; 10 nucleotides match TRBD1. The germline gives CDR1 GTSNPN, CDR2 SVGIG (reference sequence). This CDR3 spans 15 amino acids. V was clipped by 8 bases and J by 5 bases; unmatched bases: 11. CDR3 amino acids: CATQDRGMENEKLFF. CDR3 bases: TGTGCCACCCAGGACAGGGGGATGGAAAATGAAAAACTGTTTTTT.

The CDR3 sequence is CASKHGAAGTGELFF. The CDR3 DNA is TGTGCCAGCAAACACGGGGCAGCTGGTACCGGGGAGCTGTTTTTT. This chain connects TRBV6-5 to TRBJ2-2, with D possibly being TRBD1 or TRBD2 (5 bases each). The germline V and J ends were trimmed by 7 bases and 5 bases, with 17 bases remaining between them. The CDR3 has 15 amino acids. Germline V gene sequence: CDR1 MNHEY, CDR2 SVGAGI.

This sequence joins TRBV7-3 and TRBJ1-1; D possibly corresponds to TRBD1 (5 bases). The CDR3 is 13 amino acids. Germline CDR1 reads SGHTA; CDR2 reads FQGTGA. V was trimmed by 2 bases and J by 5 bases, leaving 9 bases between them. DNA for the CDR3: TGTGCCAGCAGCTTATGGGGGGAAACTGAAGCTTTCTTT. This codes for CASSLWGETEAFF.

The V gene is TRBV2, the J gene TRBJ2-2, with D possibly called TRBD1 or TRBD2 (6 bases each). V was shortened by 3 bases and J by 5 bases, with 13 bases between the two germline ends. The germline V gene has CDR1 SNHLY and CDR2 FYNNEI. The CDR3 is made up of 15 amino acids. The CDR3 bases are TGTGCCAGCAGTGAGACGGGGGCCGGAACCGGGGAGCTGTTTTTT. This sequence encodes CASSETGAGTGELFF.

This sequence joins TRBV7-9 and TRBJ1-5; tentative D call: TRBD1 (5 bases). The CDR3 runs to 15 residues. In germline, CDR1 is SEHNR, CDR2 FQNEAQ (reference sequence). Trimming took off 4 bases at V and 2 bases at J, with 12 bases between the two ends. Written as DNA, the CDR3 is TGTGCCAGCAGCTCGGGACCGCACGGCAATCAGCCCCAGCATTTT. It specifies CASSSGPHGNQPQHF.

The chain links TRBV11-2 to TRBJ1-3; D is ambiguous. The V end was cut by 2 bases, the J end by 6 bases, with 11 bases between. Looked up from germline, CDR1 is SGHAT and CDR2 is FQNNGV. This CDR3 has 14 amino acids. CDR3 nucleotide sequence: TGTGCCAGCAGCTTAAGTTCCAGCCCAAACACCATATATTTT. It codes for CASSLSSSPNTIYF.

The chain carries TRBV15 and TRBJ2-1; D perhaps matches TRBD1 (6 bases). CDR3 length: 13 residues. V dropped 3 bases and J dropped 7 bases, with 10 bases sitting between them. Germline CDR1 LNHNV, CDR2 YYDKDF (reference sequence). The CDR3 here is CATSSHRVNEQFF. The CDR3 DNA reads TGTGCCACCAGCAGCCACAGGGTAAATGAGCAGTTCTTC.

The genes are TRBV11-2 and TRBJ1-2, with no clear D. The CDR3 sequence is 12 residues long. Germline loops: CDR1 SGHAT, CDR2 FQNNGV. The ends were cut back, 5 bases at V and 8 bases at J, with 12 bases in the middle. The CDR3: CASSQTGSGYTF. For the CDR3, the DNA is TGTGCCAGCAGCCAGACGGGGTCGGGCTACACCTTC.

The rearrangement uses TRBV2 and TRBJ1-5, with D possibly TRBD1 on 5 matching bases. This CDR3 comprises 14 residues. V lost 4 bases and J lost 3, with 10 bases in between. Germline V gene lookup returns CDR1 SNHLY and CDR2 FYNNEI. CDR3 region: CASSAPGLNQPQHF. In nucleotides, the CDR3 is TGTGCCAGCAGTGCCCCGGGACTCAATCAGCCCCAGCATTTT.

V gene TRBV25-1 combines with J gene TRBJ2-5, with 7 nucleotides matching TRBD1. J was trimmed by 5 bases and V by 3 bases; bases with no gene match: 9. This CDR3 contains 15 residues. CDR1 is MGHDK, CDR2 SYGVNS, per germline. The CDR3 coding sequence is TGTGCCAGCAGTGAGGCGAGGGGGCTACGGGAGACCCAGTACTTC. Amino acids: CASSEARGLRETQYF.

J is TRBJ1-1 and V is TRBV10-3, with D hard to call. Germline-derived CDR1 and CDR2 are ENHRY and SYGVKD. The length of the CDR3 is 16 residues. V was pared by 0 bases and J by 4 bases, with 15 bases between. CDR3 loop: CAISESIDFRSTEAFF. The CDR3 nucleotides read TGTGCCATCAGTGAGTCGATCGACTTTAGGAGCACTGAAGCTTTCTTT.

The gene calls are TRBV5-1 and TRBJ2-5, with no clear D. The CDR3 totals 14 residues. Trimming took off 5 bases at V and 5 bases at J, with 16 bases between the two ends. Germline values: CDR1 SGHRS, CDR2 YFSETQ. In nucleotides, the CDR3 is TGCGCCAGCAGTAACCCCCTCAGCGTGGAGACCCAGTACTTC. It yields the protein CASSNPLSVETQYF.

The rearrangement joins TRBV18 to TRBJ2-5; D might be TRBD1 (5 bases). The CDR3 runs to 13 residues. The V gene's germline CDR1 is KGHSH and CDR2 LQKENI. V was clipped by 2 bases and J by 5 bases, with 9 bases between them. The CDR3 loop reads CASSPGAVETQYF. The CDR3 DNA is TGTGCCAGCTCACCAGGGGCGGTTGAGACCCAGTACTTC.

V and J are TRBV6-4 and TRBJ2-3, with a weak D call TRBD2 (6 bases). V lost 1 base, J lost 2 bases, and 13 bases lay in between. The CDR3 extends over 16 amino acids. Looked up from germline, CDR1 is MRHNA and CDR2 is SNTAGT. The CDR3: CASSDLGGYSTDTQYF. CDR3 nucleotides: TGTGCCAGCAGTGACTTGGGGGGTTACTCCACAGATACGCAGTATTTT.

The chain couples TRBV9 to TRBJ1-2; D gene uncertain. The CDR3 loop spans 16 amino acids. V gave up 4 bases and J gave up 8 bases, with 24 bases separating them. Germline CDR1 and CDR2: SGDLS and YYNGEE. The CDR3 reads CASSTPLRALTTGYTF. In DNA, the CDR3 is TGTGCCAGCAGCACCCCTTTGAGGGCATTAACAACAGGCTACACCTTC.

The chain links TRBV28 to TRBJ1-6; D not certain. Germline V gene lookup returns CDR1 MDHEN and CDR2 SYDVKM. This CDR3 region has 12 residues. Trimming pared 1 base from V and 8 bases from J, leaving 3 bases between. The CDR3 reads CASSLLDSPLHF. DNA of the CDR3: TGTGCCAGCAGTTTATTGGATTCACCCCTCCACTTT.

This clone was recorded only once. The V and J genes are TRBV28 and TRBJ2-7; D perhaps matches TRBD1 (6 bases). The CDR3 has 15 residues. Trimming stripped 2 bases from V and 2 bases from J, with 13 bases between. CDR1 is MDHEN and CDR2 is SYDVKM in the germline V gene. CDR3 sequence (DNA): TGTGCCAGCAGTTTAATCCGGACAGAAGCCTACGAGCAGTACTTC. Amino acids: CASSLIRTEAYEQYF.

Regarding this clone: A read error may produce the germline difference seen at one junction end. The V gene is TRBV6-1, the J gene TRBJ2-4, with 12 bases matching TRBD2. The CDR3 spans 14 residues. Germline loops: CDR1 MNHNS, CDR2 SASEGT. The CDR3 loop is CASSDGLAGSHCRF. DNA of the CDR3: TGTGCCAGCAGCGACGGACTAGCGGGGAGCCACTGTCGTTTC.

This clone was counted only a few times. This rearrangement joins TRBV7-9 to TRBJ2-3, with TRBD2 matching 9 bases. Germline V CDR1 and CDR2: SEHNR, FQNEAQ (reference sequence). This CDR3 region has 17 residues. The ends lost 3 bases at V and 1 base at J; junction bases unmatched: 8. The CDR3 is CASSFSLERGGTDTQYF. The CDR3 nucleotides are TGTGCCAGCAGCTTCAGTTTAGAGCGGGGGGGCACAGATACGCAGTATTTT. The complete variable domain, with remaining parts taken from reference TRBV7-9 and TRBJ2-3, reads DTGVSQNPRHKITKRGQNVTFRCDPISEHNRLYWYRQTLGQGPEFLTYFQNEAQLEKSRLLSDRFSAERPKGSFSTLEIQRTEQGDSAMYLCASSFSLERGGTDTQYFGPGTRLTVL.

The CDR3 is CASRTGTGTEKLFF. The CDR3 DNA reads as TGCGCCAGCAGAACCGGGACAGGGACCGAAAAACTGTTTTTT. The gene calls are TRBV5-1 and TRBJ1-4; 9 bases are shared with TRBD1. The V segment lost 5 bases and the J segment 8 bases; nucleotides outside the gene matches: 7. The germline gives CDR1 SGHRS, CDR2 YFSETQ. The CDR3 is 14 amino acids.